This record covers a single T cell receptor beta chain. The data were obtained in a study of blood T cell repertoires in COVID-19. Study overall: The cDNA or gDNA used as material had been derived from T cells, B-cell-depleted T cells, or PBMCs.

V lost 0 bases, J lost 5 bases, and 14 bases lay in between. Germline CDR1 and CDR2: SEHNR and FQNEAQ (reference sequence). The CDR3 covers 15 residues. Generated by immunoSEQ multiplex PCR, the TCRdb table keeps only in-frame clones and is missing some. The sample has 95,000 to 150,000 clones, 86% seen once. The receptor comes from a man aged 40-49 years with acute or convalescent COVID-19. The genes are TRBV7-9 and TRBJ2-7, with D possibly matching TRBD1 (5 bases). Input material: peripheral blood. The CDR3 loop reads CASSLAQGVRNEQYF. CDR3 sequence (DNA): TGTGCCAGCAGCTTAGCGCAAGGGGTTCGCAACGAGCAGTACTTC.